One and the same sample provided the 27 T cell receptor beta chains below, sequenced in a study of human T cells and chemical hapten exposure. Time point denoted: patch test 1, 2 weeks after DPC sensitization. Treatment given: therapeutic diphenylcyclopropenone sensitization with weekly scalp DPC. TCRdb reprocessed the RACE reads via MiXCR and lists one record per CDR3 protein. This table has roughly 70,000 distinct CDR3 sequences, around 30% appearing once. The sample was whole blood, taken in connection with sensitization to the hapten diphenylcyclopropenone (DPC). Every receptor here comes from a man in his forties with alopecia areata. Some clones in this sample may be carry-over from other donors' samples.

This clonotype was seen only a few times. The CDR3 spells CATSDYSGTTSTDTQYF. The CDR3 DNA sequence: TGTGCCACCAGTGATTATTCCGGGACTACTAGCACAGATACGCAGTATTTT. The genes are TRBV24-1 and TRBJ2-3; 7 nucleotides match TRBD2. The trim removed 2 bases at V and 0 bases at J, leaving 7 bases unmatched. The CDR3 consists of 17 residues. The germline V gene encodes CDR1 KGHDR and CDR2 SFDVKD.

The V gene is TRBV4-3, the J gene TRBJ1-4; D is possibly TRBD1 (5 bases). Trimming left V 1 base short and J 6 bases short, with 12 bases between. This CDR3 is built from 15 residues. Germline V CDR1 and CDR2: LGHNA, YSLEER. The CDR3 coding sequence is TGCGCCAGCAGCCAAGTTGTAGGGGCGGATGAAAAACTGTTTTTT. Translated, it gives CASSQVVGADEKLFF.

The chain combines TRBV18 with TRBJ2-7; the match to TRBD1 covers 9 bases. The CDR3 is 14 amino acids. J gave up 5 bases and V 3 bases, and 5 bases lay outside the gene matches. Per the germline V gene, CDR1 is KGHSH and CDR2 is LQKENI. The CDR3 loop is CASSPTGGKNEQYF. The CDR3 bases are TGTGCCAGCTCACCGACAGGGGGTAAGAACGAGCAGTACTTC.

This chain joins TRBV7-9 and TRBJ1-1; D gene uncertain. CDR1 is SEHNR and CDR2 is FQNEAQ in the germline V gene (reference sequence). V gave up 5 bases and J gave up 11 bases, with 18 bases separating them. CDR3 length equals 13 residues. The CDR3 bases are TGTGCCAGCAGCGGGTTAGAGTGGTCGCGGGCTTTCTTT. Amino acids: CASSGLEWSRAFF.

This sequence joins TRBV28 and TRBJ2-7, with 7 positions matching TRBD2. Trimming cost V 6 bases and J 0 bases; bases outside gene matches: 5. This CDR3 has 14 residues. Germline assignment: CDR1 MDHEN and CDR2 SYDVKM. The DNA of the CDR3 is TGTGCCAGCAGGGCAGCGGGGAGCTCCTACGAGCAGTACTTC. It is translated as CASRAAGSSYEQYF. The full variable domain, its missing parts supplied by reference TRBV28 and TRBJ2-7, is DVKVTQSSRYLVKRTGEKVFLECVQDMDHENMFWYRQDPGLGLRLIYFSYDVKMKEKGDIPEGYSVSREKKERFSLILESASTNQTSMYLCASRAAGSSYEQYFGPGTRLTVT.

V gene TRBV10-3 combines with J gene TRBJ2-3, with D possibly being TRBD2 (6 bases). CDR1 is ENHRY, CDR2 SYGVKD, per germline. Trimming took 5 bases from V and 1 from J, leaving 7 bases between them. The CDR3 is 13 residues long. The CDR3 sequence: CAISPGGTDTQYF. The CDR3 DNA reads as TGTGCCATCAGTCCGGGAGGCACAGATACGCAGTATTTT.

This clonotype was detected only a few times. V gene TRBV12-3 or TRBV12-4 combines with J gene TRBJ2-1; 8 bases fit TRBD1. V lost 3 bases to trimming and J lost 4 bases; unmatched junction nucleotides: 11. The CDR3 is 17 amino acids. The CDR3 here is CASSLTLQGERYNEQFF. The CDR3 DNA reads TGTGCCAGCAGTTTGACCCTACAGGGGGAGAGGTACAATGAGCAGTTCTTC.

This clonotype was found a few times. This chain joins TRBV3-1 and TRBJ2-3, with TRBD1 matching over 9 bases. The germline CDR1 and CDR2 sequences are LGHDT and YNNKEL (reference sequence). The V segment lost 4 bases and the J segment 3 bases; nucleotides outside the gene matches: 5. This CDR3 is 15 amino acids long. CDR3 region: CASSRRGQGTDTQYF. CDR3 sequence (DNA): TGTGCCAGCAGCCGCCGAGGACAGGGGACAGATACGCAGTATTTT.

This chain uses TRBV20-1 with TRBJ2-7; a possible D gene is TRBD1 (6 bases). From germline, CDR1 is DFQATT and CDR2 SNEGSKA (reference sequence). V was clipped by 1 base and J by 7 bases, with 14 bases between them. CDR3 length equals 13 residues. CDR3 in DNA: TGCAGTGCTAGAGTTGTACAGGGTGGGGAGCAGTACTTC. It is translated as CSARVVQGGEQYF.

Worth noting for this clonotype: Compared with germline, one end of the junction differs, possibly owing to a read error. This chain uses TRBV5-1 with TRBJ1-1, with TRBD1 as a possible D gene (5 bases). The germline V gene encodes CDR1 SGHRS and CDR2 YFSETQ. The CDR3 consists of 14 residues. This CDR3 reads CASSPGGASTETFF. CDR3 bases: TGCGCCAGCAGCCCCGGAGGGGCGAGCACTGAAACTTTCTTT.

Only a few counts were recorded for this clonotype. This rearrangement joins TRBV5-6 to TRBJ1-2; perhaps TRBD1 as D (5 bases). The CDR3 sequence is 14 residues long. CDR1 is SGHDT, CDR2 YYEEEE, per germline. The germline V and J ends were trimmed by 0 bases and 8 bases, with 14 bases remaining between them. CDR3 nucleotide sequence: TGTGCCAGCAGCTTGGGACAGAGGGCCTTCGGCTACACCTTC. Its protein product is CASSLGQRAFGYTF.

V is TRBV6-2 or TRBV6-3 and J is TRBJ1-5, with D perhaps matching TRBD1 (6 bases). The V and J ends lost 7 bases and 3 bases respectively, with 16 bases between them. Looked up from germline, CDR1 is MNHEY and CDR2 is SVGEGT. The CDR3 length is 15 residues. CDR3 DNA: TGTGCCAGCACCGCCCTGGGACACAACAATCAGCCCCAGCATTTT. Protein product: CASTALGHNNQPQHF.

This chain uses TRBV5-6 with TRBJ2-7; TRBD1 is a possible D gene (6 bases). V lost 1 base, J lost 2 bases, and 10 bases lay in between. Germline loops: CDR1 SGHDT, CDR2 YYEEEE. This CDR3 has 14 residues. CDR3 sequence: CASSLIGGAYEQYF. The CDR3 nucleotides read TGTGCCAGCAGCTTGATTGGGGGCGCCTACGAGCAGTACTTC.

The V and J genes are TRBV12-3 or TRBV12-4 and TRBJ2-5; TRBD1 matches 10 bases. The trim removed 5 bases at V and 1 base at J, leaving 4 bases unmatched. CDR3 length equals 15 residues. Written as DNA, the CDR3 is TGTGCCAGCAGTACTCGGACAGGGGGCCAAGAGACCCAGTACTTC. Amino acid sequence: CASSTRTGGQETQYF.

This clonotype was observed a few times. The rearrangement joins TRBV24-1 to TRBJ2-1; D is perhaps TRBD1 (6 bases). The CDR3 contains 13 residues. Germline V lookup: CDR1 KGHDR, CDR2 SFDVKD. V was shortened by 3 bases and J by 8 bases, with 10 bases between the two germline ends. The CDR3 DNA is TGTGCCACCAGTGATGGGACAAAGGATGAGCAGTTCTTC. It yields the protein CATSDGTKDEQFF.

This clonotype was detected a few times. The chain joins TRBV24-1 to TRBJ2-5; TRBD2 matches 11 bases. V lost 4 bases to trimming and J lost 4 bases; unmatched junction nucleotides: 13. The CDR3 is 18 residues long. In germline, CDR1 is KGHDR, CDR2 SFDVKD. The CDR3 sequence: CATSEPGTSGGAPETQYF. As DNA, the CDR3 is TGTGCCACCAGTGAACCCGGGACTAGCGGAGGTGCCCCAGAGACCCAGTACTTC.

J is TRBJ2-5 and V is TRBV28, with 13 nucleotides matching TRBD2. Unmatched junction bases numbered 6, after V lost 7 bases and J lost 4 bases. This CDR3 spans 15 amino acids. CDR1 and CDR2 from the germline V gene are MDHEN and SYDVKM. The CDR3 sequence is CASTEGTSGAETQYF. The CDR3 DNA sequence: TGTGCCAGCACCGAGGGGACTAGCGGGGCAGAGACCCAGTACTTC.

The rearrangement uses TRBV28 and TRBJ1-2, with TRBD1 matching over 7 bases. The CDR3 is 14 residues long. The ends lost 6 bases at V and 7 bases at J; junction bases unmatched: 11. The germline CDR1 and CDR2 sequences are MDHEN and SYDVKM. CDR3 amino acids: CASRSSDRVRGYTF. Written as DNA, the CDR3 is TGTGCCAGCAGATCCTCCGACAGGGTCCGTGGCTACACCTTC.

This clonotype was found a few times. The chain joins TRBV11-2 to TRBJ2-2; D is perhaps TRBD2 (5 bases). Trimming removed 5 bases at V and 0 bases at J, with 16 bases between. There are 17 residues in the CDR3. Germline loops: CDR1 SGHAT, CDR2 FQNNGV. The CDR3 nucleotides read TGTGCCAGCAGCACCGGGATATTAATCGCGAACACCGGGGAGCTGTTTTTT. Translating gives CASSTGILIANTGELFF.

This CDR3 is CASSPGLAGTETQYF. The CDR3 bases are TGTGCCAGCAGTCCAGGACTAGCGGGAACAGAGACCCAGTACTTC. This rearrangement joins TRBV28 to TRBJ2-5; TRBD2 matches at 12 bases. Losses at the gene ends were 5 bases for V and 4 bases for J; bases not matched to a gene: 5. There are 15 residues in the CDR3. The germline gives CDR1 MDHEN, CDR2 SYDVKM.

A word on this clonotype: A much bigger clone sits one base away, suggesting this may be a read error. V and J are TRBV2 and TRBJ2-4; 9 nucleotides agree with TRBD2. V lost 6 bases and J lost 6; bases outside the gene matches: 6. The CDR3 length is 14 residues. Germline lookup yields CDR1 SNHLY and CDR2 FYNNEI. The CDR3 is CASRVAGARNIQYF. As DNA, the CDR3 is TGTGCCAGCAGGGTAGCGGGAGCGCGAAACATTCAGTACTTC.

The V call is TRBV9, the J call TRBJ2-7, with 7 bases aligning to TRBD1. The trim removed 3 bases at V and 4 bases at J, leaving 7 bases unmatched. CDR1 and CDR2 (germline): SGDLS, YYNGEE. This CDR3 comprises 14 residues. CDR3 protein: CASSGTGDGYEQYF. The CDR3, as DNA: TGTGCCAGCAGCGGAACAGGGGATGGTTACGAGCAGTACTTC.

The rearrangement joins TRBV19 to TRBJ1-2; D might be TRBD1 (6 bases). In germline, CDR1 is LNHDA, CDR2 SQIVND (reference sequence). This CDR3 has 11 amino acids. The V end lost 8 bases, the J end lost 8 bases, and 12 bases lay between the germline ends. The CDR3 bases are TGTGCCAGTCATACAGGGTCGGGCTACACCTTC. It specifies CASHTGSGYTF.

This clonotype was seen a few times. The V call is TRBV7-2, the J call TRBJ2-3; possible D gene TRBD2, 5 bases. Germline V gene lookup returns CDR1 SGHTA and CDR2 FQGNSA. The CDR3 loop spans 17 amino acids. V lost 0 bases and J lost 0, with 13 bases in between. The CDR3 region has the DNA TGTGCCAGCAGCTTAGCGTCCGGGGTAGCTAGCACAGATACGCAGTATTTT. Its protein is CASSLASGVASTDTQYF.

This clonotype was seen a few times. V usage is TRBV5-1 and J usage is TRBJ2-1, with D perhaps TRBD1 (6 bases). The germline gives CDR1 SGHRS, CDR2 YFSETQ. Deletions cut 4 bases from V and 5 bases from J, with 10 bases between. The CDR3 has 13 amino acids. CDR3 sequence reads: CASSLGTNNEQFF. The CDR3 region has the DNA TGCGCCAGCAGCCTCGGGACAAACAATGAGCAGTTCTTC.

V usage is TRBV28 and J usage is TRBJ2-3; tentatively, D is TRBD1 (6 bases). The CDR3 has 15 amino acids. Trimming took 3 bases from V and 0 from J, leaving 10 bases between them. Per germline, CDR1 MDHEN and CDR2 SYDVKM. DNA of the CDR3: TGTGCCAGCAGTTTGGGGGCAGCTAGCACAGATACGCAGTATTTT. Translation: CASSLGAASTDTQYF.

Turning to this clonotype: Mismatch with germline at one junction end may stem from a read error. The CDR3 region is CASSSFGSREAETFF. CDR3 DNA sequence: TGCGCCAGCAGCTCCTTTGGGAGTCGAGAGGCTGAAACTTTCTTT. This chain links TRBV5-1 with TRBJ1-1, with unresolved D. The CDR3 runs to 15 residues. Germline V gene lookup returns CDR1 SGHRS and CDR2 YFSETQ.